Below, 16 T cell receptor beta chains from the same sample are listed, as sequenced in a study of cytomegalovirus exposure and HLA in healthy donors. The PCR was carried out with 60 Vbeta primers and 13 Jbeta primers. Produced via immunoSEQ multiplex PCR; TCRdb's table is partial and in-frame only. This sample has 100,000 to 150,000 clones; more than 75% occur once, and the top ten carry more than 4.5%. The sequencing sample was made of PBMCs. These receptors all come from a woman in her 30s in good health and CMV-seronegative.

The rearrangement links TRBV27 to TRBJ2-5; D not resolved. CDR1 and CDR2 (germline): MNHEY, SMNVEV (reference sequence). V lost 0 bases and J lost 11, with 13 bases in between. The CDR3 consists of 13 residues. Here the CDR3 reads CASSLSAPTQQYF. CDR3 in DNA: TGTGCCAGCAGTTTATCCGCCCCTACACAGCAGTACTTC.

CDR3 loop: CASSQGGRGSSYNEQFF. The CDR3 DNA reads as TGCGCCAGCAGCCAAGGGGGCCGGGGGAGCTCCTACAATGAGCAGTTCTTC. The V gene is TRBV4-3, the J gene TRBJ2-1, with D possibly matching TRBD2 (6 bases). Germline CDR1 reads LGHNA; CDR2 reads YSLEER. The CDR3 covers 17 residues. V was trimmed by 1 base and J by 0 bases, leaving 13 bases between them.

On this clone: This sample also contains other DNA sequences that code for the same CDR3. The chain joins TRBV27 to TRBJ2-3, with D maybe TRBD2 (6 bases). V was clipped by 3 bases and J by 1 base, with 8 bases between them. This CDR3 is 14 amino acids long. Germline V gene lookup returns CDR1 MNHEY and CDR2 SMNVEV (reference sequence). The CDR3 loop reads CASSLGGGTDTQYF. In nucleotides, the CDR3 is TGTGCCAGCAGTTTGGGCGGGGGCACAGATACGCAGTATTTT.

This chain joins TRBV5-1 and TRBJ1-2; tentatively, D is TRBD1 (6 bases). Germline V lookup: CDR1 SGHRS, CDR2 YFSETQ. V was shortened by 0 bases and J by 5 bases, with 11 bases between the two germline ends. The CDR3 extends over 14 amino acids. The CDR3 region is CASSLEQGEYGYTF. As DNA, the CDR3 is TGCGCCAGCAGCTTGGAACAGGGAGAGTATGGCTACACCTTC.

The CDR3 here is CASSRTGVGGPYNEQFF. The CDR3 nucleotides read TGCGCCAGCAGCCGGACAGGGGTAGGGGGCCCCTACAATGAGCAGTTCTTC. The chain is built from TRBV5-1 and TRBJ2-1; 9 nucleotides match TRBD1. CDR1 is SGHRS and CDR2 is YFSETQ in the germline V gene. V lost 4 bases and J lost 2; bases outside the gene matches: 10. The CDR3 sequence is 17 residues long.

This clone occurred once. The genes are TRBV28 and TRBJ1-1; D is uncertain. The V gene lost 3 bases and the J gene lost 3 bases, with 8 bases spanning the gap. This CDR3 region has 13 residues. Germline lookup yields CDR1 MDHEN and CDR2 SYDVKM. Written as DNA, the CDR3 is TGTGCCAGCAGTTTGTGGGCCTACACTGAAGCTTTCTTT. It is translated as CASSLWAYTEAFF.

V usage is TRBV2 and J usage is TRBJ2-1; D is uncertain. Trimming removed 0 bases from V and 3 bases from J, with 9 bases in between. This CDR3 is built from 15 residues. Germline CDR1 and CDR2: SNHLY and FYNNEI. DNA for the CDR3: TGTGCCAGCAGTGAAGCGGTCATTAGCTACAATGAGCAGTTCTTC. It codes for CASSEAVISYNEQFF.

This clone has just one count. The V call is TRBV7-2, the J call TRBJ2-7, with D maybe TRBD1 (5 bases). Per the germline V gene, CDR1 is SGHTA and CDR2 is FQGNSA. This CDR3 contains 13 residues. V shed 4 bases and J shed 2 bases, with 9 bases lying between them. The CDR3 DNA reads TGTGCCAGCAGCTCTAGACAGCCCTACGAGCAGTACTTC. Translating it yields CASSSRQPYEQYF.

This chain connects TRBV9 to TRBJ2-7; 7 bases match TRBD2. Trimming removed 0 bases from V and 5 bases from J; junction bases left unmatched: 5. Germline-derived CDR1 and CDR2 are SGDLS and YYNGEE. The CDR3 covers 14 residues. The CDR3 DNA is TGTGCCAGCAGCGTAGGCGGGAGTCCCCACGAGCAGTACTTC. This sequence encodes CASSVGGSPHEQYF.

The V call is TRBV28, the J call TRBJ1-3; D may be TRBD1 (6 bases). The CDR3 is made up of 17 amino acids. Germline-derived CDR1 and CDR2 are MDHEN and SYDVKM. V was trimmed by 1 base and J by 1 base, leaving 14 bases between them. The CDR3 nucleotides read TGTGCCAGCAGTTTATATTCCCACAGGGTATCTGGAAACACCATATATTTT. This codes for CASSLYSHRVSGNTIYF.

V and J are TRBV28 and TRBJ1-4, with unresolved D. Deletions cut 3 bases from V and 2 bases from J, with 7 bases between. This CDR3 comprises 14 residues. Germline V gene data show CDR1 as MDHEN and CDR2 as SYDVKM. As DNA, the CDR3 is TGTGCCAGCAGTTTTAGACTGACTAATGAAAAACTGTTTTTT. Amino acids: CASSFRLTNEKLFF. Supplemented by reference TRBV28 and TRBJ1-4, the full variable domain reads DVKVTQSSRYLVKRTGEKVFLECVQDMDHENMFWYRQDPGLGLRLIYFSYDVKMKEKGDIPEGYSVSREKKERFSLILESASTNQTSMYLCASSFRLTNEKLFFGSGTQLSVL.

The chain employs TRBV6-1 and TRBJ1-2; maybe TRBD1 (6 bases). The germline gives CDR1 MNHNS, CDR2 SASEGT. The CDR3 extends over 15 amino acids. The germline V and J ends were trimmed by 5 bases and 0 bases, with 13 bases remaining between them. The CDR3 protein is CASSRGTSPNYGYTF. As DNA, the CDR3 is TGTGCCAGCAGTAGAGGGACAAGTCCTAACTATGGCTACACCTTC.

The chain is built from TRBV6-1 and TRBJ2-7; TRBD1 agrees at 8 bases. V trimming: 5 bases; J trimming: 0 bases; junction bases outside the gene matches: 6. The CDR3 loop spans 15 amino acids. Germline CDR1 is MNHNS and CDR2 is SASEGT. CDR3 sequence (DNA): TGTGCCAGCAGTCAGGACAGGGCGCCCTCCTACGAGCAGTACTTC. Translating it yields CASSQDRAPSYEQYF.

The chain links TRBV7-8 to TRBJ2-1; weak D call: TRBD1 (5 bases). V was shortened by 1 base and J by 1 base, with 8 bases between the two germline ends. The V gene's germline CDR1 is SGHVS and CDR2 FQNEAQ. The CDR3 is made up of 15 amino acids. This CDR3 reads CASSLDPGSYNEQFF. CDR3 bases: TGTGCCAGCAGCTTAGACCCAGGGTCCTACAATGAGCAGTTCTTC.

The J gene is TRBJ2-2, the V gene TRBV4-1; the D gene is possibly TRBD2 (6 bases). The germline V gene has CDR1 MGHRA and CDR2 YSYEKL. Trimming took off 7 bases at V and 7 bases at J, with 19 bases between the two ends. The CDR3 covers 15 residues. The CDR3 DNA reads as TGCGCCAGCAAGACTAGGCTCCTACCAGTCGGGGAGCTGTTTTTT. Protein sequence: CASKTRLLPVGELFF.

V gene TRBV28 combines with J gene TRBJ2-3; tentatively, D is TRBD1 (6 bases). The CDR3 contains 16 residues. Germline V CDR1 and CDR2: MDHEN, SYDVKM. Trimming took off 4 bases at V and 1 base at J, with 15 bases between the two ends. Written as DNA, the CDR3 is TGTGCCAGCAGTTCTCCGGGACAAAGAGGCACAGATACGCAGTATTTT. It is translated as CASSSPGQRGTDTQYF.